Listed below are T cell receptor beta chains from one sample, sequenced in a study of cytomegalovirus exposure and HLA in healthy donors. Produced via immunoSEQ multiplex PCR; TCRdb's table is partial and in-frame only. This sample has some 200,000 clones, with around 83% found just once. Sequenced material: PBMCs. The receptors were gathered from a woman between 40 and 55 years old in good health and CMV-seronegative. CDR3s include the opening cysteine and the closing phenylalanine or tryptophan. The D gene is left open where the match is weak. Rows give clone size only sometimes, using once, few, many, or a class for an expanded clone.

CDR3 length,clone size,D gene,V gene,J gene,CDR3 DNA,CDR3 protein
15,.,.,TRBV9,TRBJ2-7,TGTGCCAGCAGCGTAGGGGGGCTGGTTACGCTCGAGCAGTACTTC,CASSVGGLVTLEQYF
15,.,.,TRBV4-2,TRBJ2-7,TGTGCCAGCAGCCAAGCTTACGACTTATCCTACGAGCAGTACTTC,CASSQAYDLSYEQYF
15,.,TRBD2,TRBV30,TRBJ2-3,TGTGCCTGGAGTCAACTAGCGGGAAGCACAGATACGCAGTATTTT,CAWSQLAGSTDTQYF
14,.,.,TRBV7-9,TRBJ1-4,TGTGCCAGCAGCTTTTTGACAGCTAATGAAAAACTGTTTTTT,CASSFLTANEKLFF
14,.,.,TRBV25-1,TRBJ2-7,TGTGCCAGCAGTGAATCGACAGCAAGCTACGAGCAGTACTTC,CASSESTASYEQYF
16,.,TRBD2,TRBV7-9,TRBJ2-3,TGTGCCAGCAGCTTACCTAGCGGGAGTGGTATCGATACGCAGTATTTT,CASSLPSGSGIDTQYF
16,.,.,TRBV30,TRBJ1-4,TGTGCCTGGAGTCAGATCGGCGGGGCGGTGGCTGAAAAACTGTTTTTT,CAWSQIGGAVAEKLFF
14,.,TRBD2,TRBV19,TRBJ2-7,TGTGCCAGTAGTATAGCCCAGCGGGACTACGAGCAGTACTTC,CASSIAQRDYEQYF
13,.,TRBD1,TRBV10-3,TRBJ1-2,TGTGCCGCGCGGGACAGTTCAAACTATGGCTACACCTTC,CAARDSSNYGYTF
13,.,TRBD1,TRBV4-2,TRBJ1-2,TGTGCCAGCAGCCAAGGGAGGGGGCCTGGCTACACCTTC,CASSQGRGPGYTF
11,few,.,TRBV9,TRBJ1-2,TGTGCCAGCATGCAGGGAGGGGGCTACACCTTC,CASMQGGGYTF
15,.,.,TRBV4-1,TRBJ2-7,TGCGCCAGCCTACCCTTAGCGGAGAGAGTTTACGAGCAGTACTTC,CASLPLAERVYEQYF
13,.,.,TRBV18,TRBJ2-3,TGTGCCAGCTCACCACGCAGGACAGATACGCAGTATTTT,CASSPRRTDTQYF
16,.,TRBD2,TRBV7-9,TRBJ2-3,TGTGCCAGCAGCTCTCTAGCGGGCCTGAGCACAGATACGCAGTATTTT,CASSSLAGLSTDTQYF
13,few,TRBD1,TRBV5-6,TRBJ1-1,TGTGCCAGCAGCGGGGACAGGGTCACTGAAGCTTTCTTT,CASSGDRVTEAFF